This TCR beta chain was retrieved from a study of cytomegalovirus exposure and HLA in healthy donors. The V end lost 7 bases, the J end lost 3 bases, and 17 bases lay between the germline ends. Germline V gives CDR1 MNHNY, CDR2 SVGAGI (reference sequence). The CDR3 covers 15 residues. Both 60 Vbeta primers and 13 Jbeta primers went into the PCR. Libraries were prepared by immunoSEQ multiplex PCR; TCRdb keeps only in-frame clonotypes and omits some of them. The sample carries about 130,000 clones, roughly three quarters recorded once. Donors were ostensibly healthy at sampling, although undocumented immune exposures were probable.

This receptor was obtained from a male donor in good health and CMV-seronegative. The chain has TRBV6-6 and TRBJ2-3; possibly TRBD1 for D (6 bases). Sample: PBMCs. DNA of the CDR3: TGTGCCAGCACTCACTCGGAGCAGGGGACAGATACGCAGTATTTT. Protein: CASTHSEQGTDTQYF.